Each of the 23 T cell receptor beta chains below was sequenced from the same sample in a study of CD8 T cells in Susac syndrome. Random hexamers primed reverse transcription of 0.5 to 1 ug RNA. A single record per CDR3 protein comes from TCRdb applying MiXCR to the immunoSEQ multiplex PCR reads. Seen here are 150,000 to 200,000 distinct CDR3 sequences, 91% observed once, and the top ten hold around 0.079%. Material: CD4+ T cells from PBMCs. The receptors originated from a human donor with Susac syndrome.

The chain uses TRBV12-3 or TRBV12-4 and TRBJ2-5; a possible D gene is TRBD2 (6 bases). The CDR3 contains 20 residues. V lost 3 bases and J lost 2, with 28 bases in between. In DNA form, the CDR3 reads TGTGCCAGCAGTTTCAGAGGGGCAGGGACTGGCAGGGACCATCAAGAGACCCAGTACTTC. This encodes CASSFRGAGTGRDHQETQYF.

The chain combines TRBV7-9 with TRBJ2-1; the match to TRBD1 covers 8 bases. CDR3 length equals 13 residues. After removal of 2 bases from V and 8 bases from J, the junction contained 2 bases not matched to a gene. Germline loops: CDR1 SEHNR, CDR2 FQNEAQ (reference sequence). This CDR3 reads CASSLSTGDEQFF. CDR3 sequence (DNA): TGTGCCAGCAGCTTATCGACAGGGGATGAGCAGTTCTTC.

The chain recombines TRBV2 with TRBJ2-7, with 7 positions matching TRBD2. The trim removed 7 bases at V and 1 base at J, leaving 7 bases unmatched. The CDR3 is 14 residues long. Germline V gene sequence: CDR1 SNHLY, CDR2 FYNNEI. The CDR3 DNA sequence: TGTGCCAGCACCTTCCCTAGCGGTTCCTACGAGCAGTACTTC. Translating gives CASTFPSGSYEQYF.

The chain employs TRBV7-2 and TRBJ2-7; TRBD2 might be the D (5 bases). Trimming took off 8 bases at V and 1 base at J, with 15 bases between the two ends. From germline, CDR1 is SGHTA and CDR2 FQGNSA. The CDR3 is made up of 14 amino acids. The CDR3, as DNA: TGTGCCAGCCATCCCGTAGAGGGTTCCTACGAGCAGTACTTC. It specifies CASHPVEGSYEQYF.

The chain employs TRBV3-1 and TRBJ1-1; maybe TRBD1 (6 bases). The V end lost 3 bases, the J end lost 5 bases, and 13 bases lay between the germline ends. Germline values: CDR1 LGHDT, CDR2 YNNKEL (reference sequence). The CDR3 is 14 residues long. CDR3 in amino acids: CASSHQGGGTEAFF. The CDR3 DNA follows: TGTGCCAGCAGCCATCAGGGAGGGGGAACTGAAGCTTTCTTT.

The chain joins TRBV6-5 to TRBJ2-5; TRBD2 aligns across 9 bases. CDR1 and CDR2 (germline): MNHEY, SVGAGI. The CDR3 loop spans 16 amino acids. Trimming at V came to 4 bases and at J to 6 bases, leaving 12 bases not matched to a gene. CDR3: CASSLSRTSEGKTQYF. The DNA of the CDR3 is TGTGCCAGCAGTTTATCCCGGACTAGCGAGGGAAAGACCCAGTACTTC.

This clonotype is a singleton in its sample. In DNA form, the CDR3 reads TGCGCCAGCAGCCAAGAACCCGCCCAAATTAGCGGGGGATCGGGTACGCAGTATTTT. Its translation: CASSQEPAQISGGSGTQYF. V and J are TRBV4-1 and TRBJ2-3, with TRBD2 matching over 9 bases. Trimming cost V 0 bases and J 8 bases; bases outside gene matches: 18. Germline V gives CDR1 MGHRA, CDR2 YSYEKL. CDR3 length: 19 residues.

In this sample, this clonotype turned up once. The rearrangement uses TRBV29-1 and TRBJ1-1; D may be TRBD1 (6 bases). The CDR3 extends over 15 amino acids. Germline lookup yields CDR1 SQVTM and CDR2 ANQGSEA. Trimming took off 4 bases at V and 0 bases at J, with 15 bases between the two ends. The chain's CDR3 is CSVVPTRDMNTEAFF. CDR3 DNA: TGCAGCGTTGTCCCCACCCGGGACATGAACACTGAAGCTTTCTTT.

CDR3 nucleotide sequence: TGTGCCAGCCTGGACGGGCCCTCTCCGGCTTTCTTT. Amino acids: CASLDGPSPAFF. The rearrangement joins TRBV2 to TRBJ1-1; no clear D gene. Between the trimmed V and J ends, which lost 8 bases and 11 bases, there was a span of 18 bases. CDR1 SNHLY and CDR2 FYNNEI come from the germline V gene. CDR3 size: 12 residues.

V gene TRBV27 combines with J gene TRBJ2-7; 10 bases agree with TRBD2. The junction had 4 bases not matched to a gene; V was cut back by 4 bases and J by 4 bases. Germline V gene data show CDR1 as MNHEY and CDR2 as SMNVEV (reference sequence). The CDR3 has 14 residues. The CDR3, as DNA: TGTGCCAGCAGTTATCGGACTAGCGGATACGAGCAGTACTTC. It specifies CASSYRTSGYEQYF.

This clonotype appeared a single time. The J gene is TRBJ1-2, the V gene TRBV19; 7 bases agree with TRBD1. The CDR3 sequence is 16 residues long. J gave up 0 bases and V 4 bases, and 8 bases lay outside the gene matches. Germline loops: CDR1 LNHDA, CDR2 SQIVND (reference sequence). The CDR3 DNA is TGTGCCAGTAGTACCATTCCCGGGACAGCTAACTATGGCTACACCTTC. Translating it yields CASSTIPGTANYGYTF.

The chain uses TRBV5-1 and TRBJ2-3; D not resolved. Trimming shortened V by 0 bases and J by 0 bases, and 11 bases separated the two germline ends. This CDR3 region has 16 residues. The germline gives CDR1 SGHRS, CDR2 YFSETQ. The CDR3 sequence: CASSLAEARSTDTQYF. DNA for the CDR3: TGCGCCAGCAGCTTGGCCGAGGCCAGAAGCACAGATACGCAGTATTTT.

This chain uses TRBV12-3 or TRBV12-4 with TRBJ1-1; D gene ambiguous. The CDR3 consists of 13 residues. V lost 3 bases and J 7 bases, leaving 12 bases between the germline ends. The CDR3 DNA follows: TGTGCCAGCAGTTTGACGTGGGGAGGTGAAGCTTTCTTT. Encoded protein: CASSLTWGGEAFF.

This chain's CDR3 is CASSLGQGGGYGYTF. CDR3 coding DNA: TGCGCCAGCAGCCTGGGACAGGGGGGAGGCTATGGCTACACCTTC. This chain uses TRBV5-1 with TRBJ1-2; 11 nucleotides agree with TRBD1. Trimming cost V 4 bases and J 4 bases; bases outside gene matches: 6. Germline lookup yields CDR1 SGHRS and CDR2 YFSETQ. This CDR3 spans 15 amino acids.

This clonotype was counted once. J is TRBJ2-3 and V is TRBV9, with a possible D match to TRBD1 (5 bases). The CDR3 contains 15 residues. The V end lost 0 bases, the J end lost 0 bases, and 8 bases lay between the germline ends. Germline CDR1 and CDR2: SGDLS and YYNGEE. The CDR3 DNA reads TGTGCCAGCAGCGTAGAAGGGGTGAGCACAGATACGCAGTATTTT. Protein: CASSVEGVSTDTQYF.

The rearrangement links TRBV10-1 to TRBJ1-4; possibly TRBD1 for D (5 bases). This CDR3 is built from 14 residues. V lost 2 bases, J lost 10 bases, and 14 bases lay in between. Germline-derived CDR1 and CDR2 are WNHNN and SYGVQD (reference sequence). In nucleotides, the CDR3 is TGCGCCAGCAGTGAGAGCAGGGAGGATGGAAAACTGTTTTTT. Protein sequence: CASSESREDGKLFF.

The rearrangement uses TRBV12-3 or TRBV12-4 and TRBJ2-7, with D unclear. V dropped 6 bases and J dropped 8 bases, with 11 bases sitting between them. The CDR3 totals 11 residues. CDR3 nucleotide sequence: TGTGCCAGCAGCAATAGCCTAAAGCAGTACTTC. Translation: CASSNSLKQYF.

This chain links TRBV10-3 with TRBJ2-5; D is ambiguous. Trimming took off 10 bases at V and 5 bases at J, with 17 bases between the two ends. The germline gives CDR1 ENHRY, CDR2 SYGVKD. The CDR3 is 13 amino acids. The CDR3 protein is CATTKMVGETQYF. The CDR3 DNA reads TGTGCCACCACTAAGATGGTGGGGGAGACCCAGTACTTC.

V is TRBV10-2 and J is TRBJ2-7; 7 positions agree with TRBD1. V shed 4 bases, J shed 5 bases, and the junction held 2 bases outside the gene matches. This CDR3 comprises 12 residues. Looked up from germline, CDR1 is WSHSY and CDR2 is SAAADI. This CDR3 is CASSAGGNEQYF. The CDR3 DNA follows: TGCGCCAGCAGTGCAGGGGGTAACGAGCAGTACTTC.

V is TRBV28 and J is TRBJ2-6; 9 nucleotides agree with TRBD1. The CDR3 runs to 17 residues. CDR1 MDHEN and CDR2 SYDVKM come from the germline V gene. The ends lost 5 bases at V and 4 bases at J; junction bases unmatched: 9. The CDR3 nucleotides read TGTGCCAGCAGTCCGGGGACAGGGTTGAGCGGGGCCAACGTCCTGACTTTC. It yields the protein CASSPGTGLSGANVLTF.

The gene calls are TRBV30 and TRBJ1-5; 8 nucleotides line up with TRBD1. The CDR3 runs 14 residues. Germline values: CDR1 GTSNPN, CDR2 SVGIG (reference sequence). Losses at the gene ends were 3 bases for V and 4 bases for J; bases not matched to a gene: 5. CDR3 loop: CAWRETGDNQPQHF. The CDR3 nucleotides read TGTGCCTGGAGGGAGACAGGGGATAATCAGCCCCAGCATTTT.

The chain is built from TRBV12-3 or TRBV12-4 and TRBJ1-5, with a possible D match to TRBD1 (6 bases). The CDR3 totals 16 residues. V was shortened by 7 bases and J by 0 bases, with 16 bases between the two germline ends. CDR3 nucleotides: TGTGCCAGCAAGGGGGGGGGCGGCTATAGCAATCAGCCCCAGCATTTT. This translates into CASKGGGGYSNQPQHF.

This chain joins TRBV3-1 and TRBJ1-6; D is unresolved. Germline values: CDR1 LGHDT, CDR2 YNNKEL (reference sequence). The CDR3 runs 15 residues. Trimming took 1 base from V and 8 from J, leaving 12 bases between them. The CDR3 sequence is CASSQVSGSHSPLHF. DNA of the CDR3: TGTGCCAGCAGCCAAGTTAGTGGTTCGCATTCACCCCTCCACTTT.